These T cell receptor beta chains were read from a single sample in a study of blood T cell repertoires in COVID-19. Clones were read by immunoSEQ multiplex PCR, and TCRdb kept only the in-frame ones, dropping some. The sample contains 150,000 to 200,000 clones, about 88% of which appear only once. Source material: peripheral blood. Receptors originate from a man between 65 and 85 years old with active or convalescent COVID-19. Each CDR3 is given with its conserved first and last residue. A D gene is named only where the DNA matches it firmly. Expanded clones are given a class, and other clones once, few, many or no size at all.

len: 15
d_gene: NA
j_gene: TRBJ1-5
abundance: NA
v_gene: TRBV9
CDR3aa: CASSVVGRANQPQHF
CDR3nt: TGTGCCAGCAGCGTAGTGGGGAGAGCGAATCAGCCCCAGCATTTT

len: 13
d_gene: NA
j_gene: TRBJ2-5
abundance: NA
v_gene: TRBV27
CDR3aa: CASSFGRTQTQYF
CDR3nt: TGTGCCAGCAGTTTCGGGAGAACTCAGACCCAGTACTTC

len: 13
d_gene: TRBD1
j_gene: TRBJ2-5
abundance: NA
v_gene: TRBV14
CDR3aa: CASSRTGRETQYF
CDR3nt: TGTGCCAGCAGCCGGACAGGCAGGGAGACCCAGTACTTC

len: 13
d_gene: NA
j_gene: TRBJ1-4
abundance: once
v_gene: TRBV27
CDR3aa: CASSHRTNEKLFF
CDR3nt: TGTGCCAGCAGTCACAGGACTAATGAAAAACTGTTTTTT

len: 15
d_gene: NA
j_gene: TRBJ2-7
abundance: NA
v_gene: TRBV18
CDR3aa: CASSPGGGDVYEQYF
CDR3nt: TGTGCCAGCTCACCAGGGGGAGGAGATGTCTACGAGCAGTACTTC

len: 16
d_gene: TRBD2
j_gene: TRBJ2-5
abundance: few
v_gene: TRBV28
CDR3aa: CASSLRLAGVLETQYF
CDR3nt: TGTGCCAGCAGCCTTCGACTAGCGGGGGTGCTGGAGACCCAGTACTTC

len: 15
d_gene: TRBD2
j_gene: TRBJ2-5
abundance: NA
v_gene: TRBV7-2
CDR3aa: CASSFSGRGSETQYF
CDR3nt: TGTGCCAGCAGCTTTAGCGGGAGAGGGAGCGAGACCCAGTACTTC

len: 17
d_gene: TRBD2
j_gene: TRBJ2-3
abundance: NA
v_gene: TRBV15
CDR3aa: CATSRGGREAGYDTQYF
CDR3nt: TGTGCCACCAGCAGAGGCGGGCGGGAGGCAGGGTACGATACGCAGTATTTT

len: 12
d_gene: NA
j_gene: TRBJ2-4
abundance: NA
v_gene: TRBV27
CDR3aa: CASRGARDIQYF
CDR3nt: TGTGCCAGCAGAGGGGCTAGAGACATTCAGTACTTC

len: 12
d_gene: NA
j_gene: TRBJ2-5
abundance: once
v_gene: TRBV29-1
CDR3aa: CSSGRGWETQYF
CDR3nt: TGCAGCTCCGGTAGGGGGTGGGAGACCCAGTACTTC

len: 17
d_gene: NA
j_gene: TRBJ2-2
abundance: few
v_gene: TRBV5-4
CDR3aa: CASRLTTGTAGSGELFF
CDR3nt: TGTGCCAGCAGGTTAACGACAGGGACAGCGGGTAGCGGGGAGCTGTTTTTT

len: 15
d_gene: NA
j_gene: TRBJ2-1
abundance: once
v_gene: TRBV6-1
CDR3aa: CASSEIVSSYNEQFF
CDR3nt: TGTGCCAGCAGTGAAATCGTCAGCTCCTACAATGAGCAGTTCTTC

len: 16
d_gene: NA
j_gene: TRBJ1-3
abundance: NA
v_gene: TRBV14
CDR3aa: CASSQTTPGGGNTIYF
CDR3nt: TGTGCCAGCAGCCAGACTACACCGGGGGGTGGAAACACCATATATTTT

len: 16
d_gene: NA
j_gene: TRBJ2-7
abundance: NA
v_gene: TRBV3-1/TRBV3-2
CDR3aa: CASSPQATDTYYEQYF
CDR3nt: TGTGCCAGCAGCCCCCAAGCAACGGACACCTACTACGAGCAGTACTTC

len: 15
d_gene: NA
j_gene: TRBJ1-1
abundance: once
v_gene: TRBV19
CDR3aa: CASSVTGLRNTEAFF
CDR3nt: TGTGCCAGTAGTGTAACGGGACTTAGGAACACTGAAGCTTTCTTT

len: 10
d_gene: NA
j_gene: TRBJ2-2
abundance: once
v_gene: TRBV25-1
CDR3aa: CATSAGELFF
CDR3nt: TGTGCCACCTCAGCCGGGGAGCTGTTTTTT

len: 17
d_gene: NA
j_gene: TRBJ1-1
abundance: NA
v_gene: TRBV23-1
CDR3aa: CASSQCDKTRMNTEAFF
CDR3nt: TGCGCCAGCAGTCAGTGCGACAAGACACGAATGAACACTGAAGCTTTCTTT

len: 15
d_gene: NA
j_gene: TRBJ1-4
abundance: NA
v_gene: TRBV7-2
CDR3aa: CASSREGMVNEKLFF
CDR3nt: TGTGCCAGCAGTCGGGAGGGGATGGTTAATGAAAAACTGTTTTTT

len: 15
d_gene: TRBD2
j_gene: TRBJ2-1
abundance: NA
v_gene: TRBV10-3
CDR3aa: CAISGSGGSYNEQFF
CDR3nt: TGTGCCATCAGTGGGTCGGGGGGGTCCTACAATGAGCAGTTCTTC

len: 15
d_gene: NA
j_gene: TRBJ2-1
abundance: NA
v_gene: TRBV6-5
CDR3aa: CASSYSMVANNEQFF
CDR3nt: TGTGCCAGCAGTTACTCCATGGTAGCGAACAATGAGCAGTTCTTC

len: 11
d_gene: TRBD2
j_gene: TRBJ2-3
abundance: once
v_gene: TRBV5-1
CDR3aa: CASRAGDTQYF
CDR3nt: TGCGCCAGCAGAGCGGGGGATACGCAGTATTTT

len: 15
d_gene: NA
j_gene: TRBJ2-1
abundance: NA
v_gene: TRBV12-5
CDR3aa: CASGLEGGPMNEQFF
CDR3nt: TGTGCTAGTGGTTTAGAGGGGGGGCCAATGAATGAGCAGTTCTTC

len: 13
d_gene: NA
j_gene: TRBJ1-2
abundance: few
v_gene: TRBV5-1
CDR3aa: CASREDWGLGYTF
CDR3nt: TGCGCCAGCAGGGAGGACTGGGGGCTCGGCTACACCTTC